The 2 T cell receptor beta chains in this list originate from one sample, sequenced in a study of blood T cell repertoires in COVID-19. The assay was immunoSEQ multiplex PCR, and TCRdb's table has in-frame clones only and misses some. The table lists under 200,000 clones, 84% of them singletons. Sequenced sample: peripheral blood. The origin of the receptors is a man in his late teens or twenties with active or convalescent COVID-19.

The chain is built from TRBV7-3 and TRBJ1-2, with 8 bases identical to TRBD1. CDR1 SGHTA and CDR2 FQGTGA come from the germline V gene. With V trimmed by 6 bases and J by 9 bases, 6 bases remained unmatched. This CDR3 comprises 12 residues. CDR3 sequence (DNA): TGTGCCAGCAGGAGACCAGGGGGCAGCTACACCTTC. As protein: CASRRPGGSYTF. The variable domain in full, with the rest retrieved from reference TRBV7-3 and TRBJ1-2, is GAGVSQTPSNKVTEKGKYVELRCDPISGHTALYWYRQSLGQGPEFLIYFQGTGAADDSGLPNDRFFAVRPEGSVSTLKIQRTERGDSAVYLCASRRPGGSYTFGSGTRLTVV.

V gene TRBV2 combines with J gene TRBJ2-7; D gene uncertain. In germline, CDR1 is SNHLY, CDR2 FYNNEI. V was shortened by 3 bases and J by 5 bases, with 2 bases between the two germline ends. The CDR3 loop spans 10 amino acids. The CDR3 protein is CASSDDEQYF. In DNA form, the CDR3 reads TGTGCCAGCAGTGACGACGAGCAGTACTTC.